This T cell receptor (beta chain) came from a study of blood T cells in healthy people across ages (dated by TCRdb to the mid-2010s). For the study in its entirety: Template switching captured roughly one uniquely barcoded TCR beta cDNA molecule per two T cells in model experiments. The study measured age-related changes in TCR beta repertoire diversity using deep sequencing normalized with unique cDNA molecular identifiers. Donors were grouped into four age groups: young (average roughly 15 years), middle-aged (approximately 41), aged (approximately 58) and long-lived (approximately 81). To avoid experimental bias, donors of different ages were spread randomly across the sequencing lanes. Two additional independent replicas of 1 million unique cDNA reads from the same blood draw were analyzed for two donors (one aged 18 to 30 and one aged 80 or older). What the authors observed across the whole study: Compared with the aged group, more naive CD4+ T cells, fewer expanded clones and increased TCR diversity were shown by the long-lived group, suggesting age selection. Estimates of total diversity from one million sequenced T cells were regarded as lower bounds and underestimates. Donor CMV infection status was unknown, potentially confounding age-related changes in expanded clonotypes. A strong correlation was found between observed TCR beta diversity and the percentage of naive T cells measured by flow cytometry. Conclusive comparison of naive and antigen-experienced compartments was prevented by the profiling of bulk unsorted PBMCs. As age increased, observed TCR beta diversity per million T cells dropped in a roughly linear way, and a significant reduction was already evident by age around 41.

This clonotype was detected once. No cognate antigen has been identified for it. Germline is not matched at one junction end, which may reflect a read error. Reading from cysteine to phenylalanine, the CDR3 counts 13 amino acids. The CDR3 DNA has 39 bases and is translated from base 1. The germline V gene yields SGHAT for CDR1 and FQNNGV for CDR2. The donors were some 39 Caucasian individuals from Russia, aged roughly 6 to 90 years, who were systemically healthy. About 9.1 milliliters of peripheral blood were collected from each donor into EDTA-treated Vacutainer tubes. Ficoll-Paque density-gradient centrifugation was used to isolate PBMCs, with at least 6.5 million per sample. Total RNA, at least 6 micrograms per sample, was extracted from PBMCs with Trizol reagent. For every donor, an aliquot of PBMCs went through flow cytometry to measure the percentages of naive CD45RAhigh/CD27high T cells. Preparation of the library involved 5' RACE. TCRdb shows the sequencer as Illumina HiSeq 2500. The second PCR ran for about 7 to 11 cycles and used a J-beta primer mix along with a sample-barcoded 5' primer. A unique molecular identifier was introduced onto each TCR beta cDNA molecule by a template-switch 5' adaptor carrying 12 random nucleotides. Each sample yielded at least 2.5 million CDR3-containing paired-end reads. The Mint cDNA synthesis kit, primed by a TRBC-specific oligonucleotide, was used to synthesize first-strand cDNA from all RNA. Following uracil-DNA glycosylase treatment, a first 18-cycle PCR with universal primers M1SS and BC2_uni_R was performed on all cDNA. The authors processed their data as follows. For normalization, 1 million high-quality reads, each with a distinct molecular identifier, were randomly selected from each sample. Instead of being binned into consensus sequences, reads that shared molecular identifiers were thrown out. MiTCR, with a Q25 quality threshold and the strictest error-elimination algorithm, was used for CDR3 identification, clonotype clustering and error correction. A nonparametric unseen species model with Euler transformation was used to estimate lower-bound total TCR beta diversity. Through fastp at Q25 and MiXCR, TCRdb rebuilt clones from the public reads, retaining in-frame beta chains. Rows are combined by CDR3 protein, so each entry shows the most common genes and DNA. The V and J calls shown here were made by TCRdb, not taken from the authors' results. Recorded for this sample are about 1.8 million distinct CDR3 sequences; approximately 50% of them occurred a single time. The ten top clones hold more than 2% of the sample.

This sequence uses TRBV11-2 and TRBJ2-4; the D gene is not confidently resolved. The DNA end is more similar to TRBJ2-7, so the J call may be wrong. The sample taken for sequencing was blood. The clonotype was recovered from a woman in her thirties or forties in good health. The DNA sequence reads TGTGCCAGCAGCCCAGATTACTCCGACGAGCAGTACTTC. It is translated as CASSPDYSDEQYF.